The present T cell receptor (beta chain) was sequenced within a study of neurological immune-mediated disorders. The V segment lost 8 bases and the J segment 0 bases; nucleotides outside the gene matches: 8. The CDR3 contains 15 residues. Germline CDR1 and CDR2: MDHEN and SYDVKM. Points on this clonotype: What it recognizes is unknown.

With 10-nucleotide random UMIs, 5'RACE was used to make the cDNA. TCRdb ran MiXCR on the 5' RACE reads and lists one entry per CDR3 protein. The sample includes about 45,000 distinct CDR3 sequences, approximately 13% seen only once; the top ten take 9.5% to 12%. Regarding time point: longitudinal time-point 3. Study-wide results and caveats: HTLV-1-associated myelopathy had the most TCR clonal expansion, and multiple sclerosis had the least, less than healthy controls.

The chain has TRBV28 and TRBJ2-5; 8 nucleotides match TRBD1. This receptor was taken from a man aged 30 to 39 in good health. The sequencing input was PBMCs. The CDR3 DNA is TGTGCCAGCCCCGACAGGGGCGAGAACCAAGAGACCCAGTACTTC. Its translation: CASPDRGENQETQYF.